A single sample gave rise to the 10 T cell receptor beta chains below, sequenced in a study of shared clonotypes between healthy human individuals. Clones were read by immunoSEQ multiplex PCR, and TCRdb kept only the in-frame ones, dropping some. The top ten clones hold 0.13% to 0.15% of a sample with millions of clones, 90% to 95% of them seen once. The specimen was naive CD4+ T cells sorted from blood. Subset reported: CD45RA+ positively selected. The receptors derive from a man younger than 35 in good health.

The chain couples TRBV4-3 to TRBJ2-5, with D possibly being TRBD1 (6 bases). CDR3 length: 15 amino acids. The germline V gene has CDR1 LGHNA and CDR2 YSLEER. V was cut by 0 bases and J by 3 bases, with 11 bases left in between. DNA for the CDR3: TGCGCCAGCAGCCAAGAGGGACACCAAAAAGAGACCCAGTACTTC. It encodes CASSQEGHQKETQYF.

This chain links TRBV25-1 with TRBJ1-4; 8 positions agree with TRBD1. Germline lookup yields CDR1 MGHDK and CDR2 SYGVNS. This CDR3 spans 15 amino acids. Trimming at V came to 5 bases and at J to 8 bases, leaving 10 bases not matched to a gene. CDR3 bases: TGTGCCAGCAGTTCAAGGACAGGGCAGGGCGAAAAACTGTTTTTT. This codes for CASSSRTGQGEKLFF.

This rearrangement joins TRBV28 to TRBJ1-1; D remains unclear. This CDR3 comprises 14 residues. V shed 2 bases and J shed 0 bases, with 7 bases lying between them. The V gene's germline CDR1 is MDHEN and CDR2 SYDVKM. The CDR3 region has the DNA TGTGCCAGCAGTTTACAATCCGTGAACACTGAAGCTTTCTTT. This sequence encodes CASSLQSVNTEAFF.

The chain has TRBV5-6 and TRBJ2-2; no definite D call. Germline values: CDR1 SGHDT, CDR2 YYEEEE. Trimming removed 4 bases from V and 7 bases from J, with 17 bases in between. The CDR3 runs 15 residues. CDR3 in DNA: TGTGCCAGCAGCCCACAACCAGGATCTGGCGGGGAGCTGTTTTTT. This codes for CASSPQPGSGGELFF.

Comments on this clone: Distinct nucleotide sequences in the sample also encode this CDR3. The chain links TRBV5-1 to TRBJ1-3; the D is unclear. The germline V and J ends were trimmed by 0 bases and 3 bases, with 10 bases remaining between them. The germline gives CDR1 SGHRS, CDR2 YFSETQ. The CDR3 is 15 residues long. The DNA of the CDR3 is TGCGCCAGCAGCTTGGAAGGCTTCAGTGGAAACACCATATATTTT. Translation: CASSLEGFSGNTIYF.

For the CDR3, the DNA is TGTGCCAGCAGCGAGGGATCTTGGGCAGGGCGATTATCTCCCCGAAACTATGGCTACACCTTC. It specifies CASSEGSWAGRLSPRNYGYTF. The chain links TRBV9 to TRBJ1-2; D might be TRBD1 (5 bases). The V end lost 3 bases, the J end lost 2 bases, and 32 bases lay between the germline ends. CDR1 is SGDLS and CDR2 is YYNGEE in the germline V gene. The CDR3 contains 21 residues.

The gene calls are TRBV10-3 and TRBJ1-4, with a tentative D call TRBD1 (5 bases). The CDR3 spans 15 residues. V was shortened by 2 bases and J by 3 bases, with 10 bases between the two germline ends. CDR1 and CDR2 from the germline V gene are ENHRY and SYGVKD. Here the CDR3 DNA reads TGTGCCATCAGTGAGATAGGGACTCCTAATGAAAAACTGTTTTTT. Translated: CAISEIGTPNEKLFF.

The chain joins TRBV6-1 to TRBJ2-1; no definite D call. V was clipped by 0 bases and J by 2 bases, with 11 bases between them. Looked up from germline, CDR1 is MNHNS and CDR2 is SASEGT. The CDR3 loop spans 16 amino acids. The CDR3 is CASSEAYSPTYNEQFF. CDR3 sequence (DNA): TGTGCCAGCAGTGAAGCGTACTCGCCAACCTACAATGAGCAGTTCTTC.

CDR3 protein: CASSWEVNSGNTIYF. DNA of the CDR3: TGCGCCAGCAGCTGGGAGGTTAACTCTGGAAACACCATATATTTT. The chain joins TRBV5-1 to TRBJ1-3; no clear D gene. V lost 3 bases to trimming and J lost 0 bases, with 10 bases between them. The germline gives CDR1 SGHRS, CDR2 YFSETQ. The CDR3 spans 15 residues.

About this clone: Additional DNA sequences in this sample encode the identical CDR3. The genes are TRBV5-4 and TRBJ2-5; 8 bases fit TRBD2. The CDR3 runs to 14 residues. The trim removed 1 base at V and 5 bases at J, leaving 4 bases unmatched. The germline gives CDR1 SGHNT, CDR2 YYREEE (reference sequence). As DNA, the CDR3 is TGTGCCAGCAGCTTGCGGGGGGGGCCGGAGACCCAGTACTTC. It translates to CASSLRGGPETQYF.